Below, 3 T cell receptor beta chains from the same sample are listed, as sequenced in a study of early T cells in non-severe SARS-CoV-2 infection. TCRdb itself ran the 5' RACE reads through MiXCR, one entry per CDR3 protein. The repertoire holds more than 90,000 distinct CDR3 sequences, with under 15% as singletons. Material for sequencing was whole blood. These receptors originate from an adult who was a healthcare worker with PCR-confirmed SARS-CoV-2 infection or an uninfected control (not recorded which).

The chain is built from TRBV28 and TRBJ1-6, with a possible D match to TRBD1 (5 bases). V lost 7 bases and J 7 bases, leaving 8 bases between the germline ends. This CDR3 is 12 amino acids long. Germline values: CDR1 MDHEN, CDR2 SYDVKM. The CDR3 reads CASTGNNSPLHF. Here the CDR3 DNA reads TGTGCCAGCACAGGGAACAATTCACCCCTCCACTTT.

The gene calls are TRBV14 and TRBJ1-2, with D hard to call. Germline CDR1 reads SGHDN; CDR2 reads FVKESK. The CDR3 totals 14 residues. The germline V and J ends were trimmed by 4 bases and 5 bases, with 14 bases remaining between them. The CDR3 DNA follows: TGTGCCAGCAGCCCGACCAGGACGACGTATGGCTACACCTTC. It yields the protein CASSPTRTTYGYTF.

The V call is TRBV29-1, the J call TRBJ2-7; D call uncertain. This CDR3 is built from 12 residues. The V and J ends lost 7 bases and 1 base respectively, with 11 bases between them. The germline gives CDR1 SQVTM, CDR2 ANQGSEA. Here the CDR3 DNA reads TGCAGCGCCTTAGCCGGATCCTACGAGCAGTACTTC. It encodes CSALAGSYEQYF.